The TCR beta chain described here comes from a study of blood T cell repertoires in COVID-19. At the level of the study: From the United States, Italy and Spain came samples of acute and convalescent COVID-19. Sources were T cells, B-cell-depleted T cells, or PBMCs; the material itself was cDNA or gDNA.

Original processing notes: For nucleated cells, counts were estimated from reference gene primer amplification. TCRdb keeps only in-frame clones here, not all; method: immunoSEQ multiplex PCR. D and trimming were read from the DNA, whereas the V and J calls and clone size are those reported in that table. Of 150,000 to 200,000 clones in the sample, around 85% were seen once. The V end lost 3 bases, the J end lost 11 bases, and 8 bases lay between the germline ends. The germline V gene encodes CDR1 MNHEY and CDR2 SVGAGI. CDR3 length: 11 residues. The specimen sequenced was peripheral blood. The sequence was obtained from a man aged 50-59 years with active or convalescent COVID-19. The rearrangement links TRBV6-5 to TRBJ1-5; D is undetermined. CDR3 loop: CASSYISAQHF. The CDR3 DNA sequence: TGTGCCAGCAGTTATATTTCGGCCCAGCATTTT.